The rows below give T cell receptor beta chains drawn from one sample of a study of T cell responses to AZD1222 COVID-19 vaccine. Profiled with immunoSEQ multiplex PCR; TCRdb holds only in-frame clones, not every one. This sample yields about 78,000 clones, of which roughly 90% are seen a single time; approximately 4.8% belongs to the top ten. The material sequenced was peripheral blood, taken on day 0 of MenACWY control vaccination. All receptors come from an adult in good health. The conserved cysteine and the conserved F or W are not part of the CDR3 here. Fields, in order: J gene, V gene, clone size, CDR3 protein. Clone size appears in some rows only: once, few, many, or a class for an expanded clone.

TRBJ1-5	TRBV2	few	ASSNTAYSNQPQH
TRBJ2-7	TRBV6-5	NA	ASSYSGETRYEQY
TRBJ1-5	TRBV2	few	ASSLLTGDQPQH
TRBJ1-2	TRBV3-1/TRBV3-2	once	ASSQDKNRVGGYT
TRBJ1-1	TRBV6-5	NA	ASGNWGATEAF
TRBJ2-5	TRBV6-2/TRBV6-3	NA	ASSTQRGSQETQY
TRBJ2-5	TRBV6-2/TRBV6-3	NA	ASSYSGTSRETQY
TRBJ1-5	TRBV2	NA	ASSPPGQGTQPQH
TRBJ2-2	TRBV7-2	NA	ASIPQRNTGELF
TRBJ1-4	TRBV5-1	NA	ASSVGTATNEKLF
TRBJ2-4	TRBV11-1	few	ASSSSGRGPKNIQY
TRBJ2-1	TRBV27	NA	ASSPYGDRGGYNEQF
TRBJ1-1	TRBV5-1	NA	ASSGGVRDLSTEAF
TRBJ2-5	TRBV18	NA	ASSPRGLAGQETQY
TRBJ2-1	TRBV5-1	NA	ASSLSPAGGRGQF
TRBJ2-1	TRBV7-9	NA	ASSSGLNEQF
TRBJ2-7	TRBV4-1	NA	ASSPETGPYEQY
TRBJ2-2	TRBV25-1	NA	ASTGTGYTGELF
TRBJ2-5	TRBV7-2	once	ASSSPNQETQY
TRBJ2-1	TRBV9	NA	ASSENPPYNEQF
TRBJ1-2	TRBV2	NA	ASLPQGRAYGYT
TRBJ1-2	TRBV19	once	ASSGMAQYHGYT
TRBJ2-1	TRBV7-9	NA	ASSIGTPNEQF
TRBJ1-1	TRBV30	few	AWSGAGRGAEAF
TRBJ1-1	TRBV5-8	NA	ASSLSAAAF
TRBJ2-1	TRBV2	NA	ASSEGQVGNNEQF